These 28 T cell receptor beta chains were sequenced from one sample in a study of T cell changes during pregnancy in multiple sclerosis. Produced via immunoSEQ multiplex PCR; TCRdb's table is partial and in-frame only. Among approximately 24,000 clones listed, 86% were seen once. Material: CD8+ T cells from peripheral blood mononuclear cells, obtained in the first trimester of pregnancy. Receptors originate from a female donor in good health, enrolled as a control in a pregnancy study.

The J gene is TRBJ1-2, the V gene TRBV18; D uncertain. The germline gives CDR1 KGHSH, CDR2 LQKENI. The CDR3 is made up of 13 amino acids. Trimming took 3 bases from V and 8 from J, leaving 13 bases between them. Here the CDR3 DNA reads TGTGCCAGCTCACCCGCCTGGTTGCGCGGCTACACCTTC. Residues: CASSPAWLRGYTF.

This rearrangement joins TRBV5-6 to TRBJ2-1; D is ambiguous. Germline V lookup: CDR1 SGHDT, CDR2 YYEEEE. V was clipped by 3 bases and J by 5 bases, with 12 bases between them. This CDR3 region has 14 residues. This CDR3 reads CASSSLDSHNEQFF. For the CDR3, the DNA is TGTGCCAGCAGCTCGCTTGACTCACACAATGAGCAGTTCTTC.

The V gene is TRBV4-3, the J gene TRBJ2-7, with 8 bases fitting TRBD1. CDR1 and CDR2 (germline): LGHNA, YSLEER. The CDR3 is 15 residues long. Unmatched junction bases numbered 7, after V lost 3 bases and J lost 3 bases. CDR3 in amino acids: CASSQGTGPSYEQYF. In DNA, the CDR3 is TGCGCCAGCAGCCAGGGGACAGGCCCCAGCTACGAGCAGTACTTC.

CDR3 residues: CASSLENQPQHF. The CDR3 DNA is TGTGCCAGCAGCTTAGAGAATCAGCCCCAGCATTTT. The chain links TRBV5-4 to TRBJ1-5; D gene unclear. There are 12 residues in the CDR3. V was trimmed by 2 bases and J by 4 bases, leaving 4 bases between them. Germline V gene lookup returns CDR1 SGHNT and CDR2 YYREEE (reference sequence).

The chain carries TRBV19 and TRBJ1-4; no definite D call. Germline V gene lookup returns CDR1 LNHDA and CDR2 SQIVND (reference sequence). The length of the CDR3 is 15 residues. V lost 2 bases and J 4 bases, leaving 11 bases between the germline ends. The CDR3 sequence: CASSISNSINEKLFF. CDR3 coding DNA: TGTGCCAGTAGTATATCGAACAGTATTAATGAAAAACTGTTTTTT.

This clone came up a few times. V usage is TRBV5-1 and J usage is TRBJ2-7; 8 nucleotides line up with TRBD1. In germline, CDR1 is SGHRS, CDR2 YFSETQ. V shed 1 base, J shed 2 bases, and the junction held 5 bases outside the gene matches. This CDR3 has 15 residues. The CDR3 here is CASSLSQGATYEQYF. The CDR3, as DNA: TGCGCCAGCAGCTTGTCCCAGGGGGCAACCTACGAGCAGTACTTC.

The chain's CDR3 is CAWRGTVNTGELFF. DNA of the CDR3: TGTGCCTGGAGAGGGACAGTGAACACCGGGGAGCTGTTTTTT. The chain recombines TRBV30 with TRBJ2-2; the match to TRBD1 covers 7 bases. CDR1 and CDR2 from the germline V gene are GTSNPN and SVGIG (reference sequence). The CDR3 is 14 amino acids. With V trimmed by 3 bases and J by 1 base, 2 bases remained unmatched.

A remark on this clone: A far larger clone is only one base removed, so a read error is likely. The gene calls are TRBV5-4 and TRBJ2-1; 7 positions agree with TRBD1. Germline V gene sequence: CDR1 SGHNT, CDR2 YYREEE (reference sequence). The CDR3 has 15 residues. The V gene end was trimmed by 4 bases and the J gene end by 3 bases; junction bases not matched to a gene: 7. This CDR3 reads CASSHRQGIYNEQFF. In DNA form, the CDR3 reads TGTGCCAGCAGCCACCGACAGGGCATCTACAATGAGCAGTTCTTC.

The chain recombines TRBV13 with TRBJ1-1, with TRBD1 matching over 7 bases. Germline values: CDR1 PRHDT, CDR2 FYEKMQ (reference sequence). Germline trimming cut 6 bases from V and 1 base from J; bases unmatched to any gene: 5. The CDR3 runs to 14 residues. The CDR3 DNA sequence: TGTGCCAGCAGGGAAGGACAGGAGAACACTGAAGCTTTCTTT. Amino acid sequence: CASREGQENTEAFF.

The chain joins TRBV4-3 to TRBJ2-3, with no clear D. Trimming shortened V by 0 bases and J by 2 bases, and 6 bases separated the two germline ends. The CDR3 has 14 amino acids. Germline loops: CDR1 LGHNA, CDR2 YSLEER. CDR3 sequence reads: CASSQEATTDTQYF. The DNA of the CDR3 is TGCGCCAGCAGCCAAGAAGCTACCACAGATACGCAGTATTTT.

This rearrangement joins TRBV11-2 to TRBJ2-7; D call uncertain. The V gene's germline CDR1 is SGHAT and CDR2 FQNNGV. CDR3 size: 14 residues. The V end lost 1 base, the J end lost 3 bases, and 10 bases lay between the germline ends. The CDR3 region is CASSLVAENYEQYF. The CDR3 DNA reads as TGTGCCAGCAGCTTAGTAGCAGAGAACTACGAGCAGTACTTC.

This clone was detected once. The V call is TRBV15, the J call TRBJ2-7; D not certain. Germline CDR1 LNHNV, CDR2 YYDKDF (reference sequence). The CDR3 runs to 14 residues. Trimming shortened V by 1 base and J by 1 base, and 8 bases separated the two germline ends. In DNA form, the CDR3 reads TGTGCCACCAGCAGAGTTACCAGGTCCTACGAGCAGTACTTC. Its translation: CATSRVTRSYEQYF.

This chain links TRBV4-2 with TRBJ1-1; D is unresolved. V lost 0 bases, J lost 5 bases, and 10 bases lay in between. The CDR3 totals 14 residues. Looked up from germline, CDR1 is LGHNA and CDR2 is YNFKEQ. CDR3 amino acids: CASSQDGSETEAFF. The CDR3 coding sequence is TGTGCCAGCAGCCAAGATGGGAGCGAGACTGAAGCTTTCTTT.

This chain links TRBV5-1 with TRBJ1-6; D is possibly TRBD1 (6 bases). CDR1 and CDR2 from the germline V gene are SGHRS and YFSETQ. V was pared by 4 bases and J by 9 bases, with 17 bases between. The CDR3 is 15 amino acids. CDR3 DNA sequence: TGCGCCAGCAGCCCGGCGGGGGCGCAGGGTTCACCCCTCCACTTT. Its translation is CASSPAGAQGSPLHF.

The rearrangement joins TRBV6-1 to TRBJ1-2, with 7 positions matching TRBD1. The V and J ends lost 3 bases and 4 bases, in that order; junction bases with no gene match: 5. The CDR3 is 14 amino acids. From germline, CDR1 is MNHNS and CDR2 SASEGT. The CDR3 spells CASSDEGTAYGYTF. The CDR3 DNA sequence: TGTGCCAGCAGTGATGAGGGGACAGCCTATGGCTACACCTTC.

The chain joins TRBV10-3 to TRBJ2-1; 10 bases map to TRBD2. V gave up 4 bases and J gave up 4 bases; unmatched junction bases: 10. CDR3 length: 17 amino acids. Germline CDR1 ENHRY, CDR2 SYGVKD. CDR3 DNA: TGTGCCATCAGTGGGAAATCCGGGACTAGCGCGTACAATGAGCAGTTCTTC. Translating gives CAISGKSGTSAYNEQFF.

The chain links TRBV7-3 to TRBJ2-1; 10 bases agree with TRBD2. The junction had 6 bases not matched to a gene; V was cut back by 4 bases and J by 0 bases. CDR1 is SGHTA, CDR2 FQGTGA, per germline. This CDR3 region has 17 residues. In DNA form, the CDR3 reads TGTGCCAGCAGCTCGAGAGCGGGGGGGCGCTCCTACAATGAGCAGTTCTTC. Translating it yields CASSSRAGGRSYNEQFF. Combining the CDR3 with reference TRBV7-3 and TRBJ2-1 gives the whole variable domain GAGVSQTPSNKVTEKGKYVELRCDPISGHTALYWYRQSLGQGPEFLIYFQGTGAADDSGLPNDRFFAVRPEGSVSTLKIQRTERGDSAVYLCASSSRAGGRSYNEQFFGPGTRLTVL.

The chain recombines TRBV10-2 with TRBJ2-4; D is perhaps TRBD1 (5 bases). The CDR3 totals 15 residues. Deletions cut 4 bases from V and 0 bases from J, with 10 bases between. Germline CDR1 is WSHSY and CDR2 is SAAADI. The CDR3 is CASSVGHLAKNIQYF. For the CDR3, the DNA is TGCGCCAGCAGTGTCGGACACCTAGCCAAAAACATTCAGTACTTC.

The CDR3, as DNA: TGTGCCAGCAGTCTAGACAGGGTATCGGACAATGAGCAGTTCTTC. It yields the protein CASSLDRVSDNEQFF. The V gene is TRBV27, the J gene TRBJ2-1; TRBD1 matches 7 bases. The CDR3 totals 15 residues. The junction had 9 bases not matched to a gene; V was cut back by 5 bases and J by 5 bases. Per the germline V gene, CDR1 is MNHEY and CDR2 is SMNVEV (reference sequence).

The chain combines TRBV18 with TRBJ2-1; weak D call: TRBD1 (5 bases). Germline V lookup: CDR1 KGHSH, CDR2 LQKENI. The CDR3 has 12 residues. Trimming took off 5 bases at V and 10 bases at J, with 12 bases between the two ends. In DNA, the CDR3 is TGTGCCAGCTCAAGCTGGGGCCTCGAGCAGTTCTTC. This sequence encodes CASSSWGLEQFF.

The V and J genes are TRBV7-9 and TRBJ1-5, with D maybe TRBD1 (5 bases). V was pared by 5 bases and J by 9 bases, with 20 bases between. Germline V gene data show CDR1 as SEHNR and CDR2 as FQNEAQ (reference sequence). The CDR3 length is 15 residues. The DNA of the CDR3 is TGTGCCAGCAGCGGGGGAGGCGGGGACCCCCGGCCCCAGCATTTT. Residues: CASSGGGGDPRPQHF.

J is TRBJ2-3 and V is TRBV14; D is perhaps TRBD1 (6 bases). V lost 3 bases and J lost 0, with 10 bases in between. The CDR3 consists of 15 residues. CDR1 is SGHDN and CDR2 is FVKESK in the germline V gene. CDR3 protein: CASSQGDTSTDTQYF. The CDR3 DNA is TGTGCCAGCAGCCAGGGGGACACGAGCACAGATACGCAGTATTTT.

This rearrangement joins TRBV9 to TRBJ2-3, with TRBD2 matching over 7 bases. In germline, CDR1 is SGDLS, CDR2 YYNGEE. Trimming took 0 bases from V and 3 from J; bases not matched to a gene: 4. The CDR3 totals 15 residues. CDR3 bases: TGTGCCAGCAGCGTAGCGGGGGAGGGGACAGATACGCAGTATTTT. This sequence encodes CASSVAGEGTDTQYF. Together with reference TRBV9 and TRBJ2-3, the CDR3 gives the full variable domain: DSGVTQTPKHLITATGQRVTLRCSPRSGDLSVYWYQQSLDQGLQFLIQYYNGEERAKGNILERFSAQQFPDLHSELNLSSLELGDSALYFCASSVAGEGTDTQYFGPGTRLTVL.

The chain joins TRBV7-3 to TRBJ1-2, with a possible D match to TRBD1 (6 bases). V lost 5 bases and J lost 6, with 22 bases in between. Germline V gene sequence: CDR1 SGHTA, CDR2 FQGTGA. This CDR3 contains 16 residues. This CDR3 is CASSPTPTGGPDGYTF. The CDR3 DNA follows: TGTGCCAGCAGCCCTACCCCGACAGGAGGTCCGGATGGCTACACCTTC.

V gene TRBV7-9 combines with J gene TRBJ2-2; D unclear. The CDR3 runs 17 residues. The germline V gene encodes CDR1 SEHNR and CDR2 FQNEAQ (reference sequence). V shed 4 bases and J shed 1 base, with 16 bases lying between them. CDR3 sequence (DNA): TGTGCCAGCAGCTCCGCGTATTATGGTGAGAACACCGGGGAGCTGTTTTTT. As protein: CASSSAYYGENTGELFF.

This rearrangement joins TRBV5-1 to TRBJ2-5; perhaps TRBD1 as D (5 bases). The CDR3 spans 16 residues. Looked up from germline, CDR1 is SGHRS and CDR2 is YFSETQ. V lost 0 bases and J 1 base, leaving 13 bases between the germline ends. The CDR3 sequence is CASSLVATEPQETQYF. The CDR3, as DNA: TGCGCCAGCAGCTTGGTCGCGACAGAGCCCCAAGAGACCCAGTACTTC.

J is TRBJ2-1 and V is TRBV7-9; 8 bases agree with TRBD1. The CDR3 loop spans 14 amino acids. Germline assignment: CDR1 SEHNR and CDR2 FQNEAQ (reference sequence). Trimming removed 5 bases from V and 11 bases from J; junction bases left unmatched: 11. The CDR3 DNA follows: TGTGCCAGCAGCGCCCCCGGACAGGGTCTAAAGCAGTTCTTC. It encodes CASSAPGQGLKQFF.

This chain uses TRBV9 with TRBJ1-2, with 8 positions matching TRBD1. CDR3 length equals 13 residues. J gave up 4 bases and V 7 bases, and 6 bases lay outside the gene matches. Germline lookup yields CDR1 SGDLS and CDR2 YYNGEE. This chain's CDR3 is CASGTGGGYGYTF. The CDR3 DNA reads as TGTGCCAGCGGGACAGGAGGCGGCTATGGCTACACCTTC.